These 10 T cell receptor beta chains originate from one sample sequenced in a study of T-cell reconstitution after alpha-beta-depleted transplantation in children. During its preparation, the TCRbeta library received unique molecular identifiers. MiXCR, applied by TCRdb to the PCR reads, yields one record per CDR3 protein. This table has about 540,000 distinct CDR3 sequences, around 16% appearing once. This specimen consisted of PBMCs from the stem cell graft donor, obtained from the stem cell graft. These TCRs come from a human donor who donated a stem cell graft to a child with acute lymphoblastic leukemia.

This clonotype showed up just a few times. V gene TRBV3-1 combines with J gene TRBJ2-7; the D gene is possibly TRBD1 (6 bases). Germline CDR1 is LGHDT and CDR2 is YNNKEL (reference sequence). V was clipped by 1 base and J by 5 bases, with 12 bases between them. The CDR3 sequence is 14 residues long. The CDR3 DNA is TGTGCCAGCAGCCAAGGGTGGGCAGGGGACGAGCAGTACTTC. The encoded protein is CASSQGWAGDEQYF.

This clonotype was observed a few times. This chain uses TRBV5-1 with TRBJ2-7, with D unclear. V lost 4 bases and J 0 bases, leaving 14 bases between the germline ends. The CDR3 is 15 residues long. Germline loops: CDR1 SGHRS, CDR2 YFSETQ. CDR3 in DNA: TGCGCCAGCAGCCGATTTGTGGCGACCTCCTACGAGCAGTACTTC. Its translation is CASSRFVATSYEQYF.

This clonotype occurred a few times. This chain uses TRBV18 with TRBJ1-4, with a tentative D call TRBD1 (5 bases). The CDR3 runs to 14 residues. Per germline, CDR1 KGHSH and CDR2 LQKENI. V lost 1 base, J lost 5 bases, and 8 bases lay in between. For the CDR3, the DNA is TGTGCCAGCTCACCACTGGACAAAAATGAAAAACTGTTTTTT. The encoded protein is CASSPLDKNEKLFF. Complete variable domain (other parts from reference TRBV18 and TRBJ1-4): NAGVMQNPRHLVRRRGQEARLRCSPMKGHSHVYWYRQLPEEGLKFMVYLQKENIIDESGMPKERFSAEFPKEGPSILRIQQVVRGDSAAYFCASSPLDKNEKLFFGSGTQLSVL.

This clonotype was seen a handful of times. This chain joins TRBV5-1 and TRBJ1-5; a possible D gene is TRBD1 (5 bases). Trimming pared 4 bases from V and 5 bases from J, leaving 13 bases between. The CDR3 sequence is 14 residues long. Germline CDR1 and CDR2: SGHRS and YFSETQ. CDR3 loop: CASSLEGWDQPQHF. Here the CDR3 DNA reads TGCGCCAGCAGCCTGGAGGGGTGGGATCAGCCCCAGCATTTT.

The chain couples TRBV11-1 to TRBJ1-2; D gene uncertain. Trimming removed 10 bases from V and 5 bases from J, with 11 bases in between. CDR1 is SGHAT and CDR2 is FQDESV in the germline V gene (reference sequence). This CDR3 contains 11 residues. CDR3 DNA sequence: TGTGCCACTCCGGGGAGTTATGGCTACACCTTC. It codes for CATPGSYGYTF.

The genes are TRBV7-3 and TRBJ2-7; 10 nucleotides line up with TRBD1. CDR3 length: 15 residues. CDR1 SGHTA and CDR2 FQGTGA come from the germline V gene. With 5 bases clipped from V and 3 bases from J, the junction kept 7 bases outside the gene matches. CDR3 protein: CASSPGGTGDYEQYF. The CDR3 nucleotides read TGTGCCAGCAGCCCTGGGGGGACAGGGGACTACGAGCAGTACTTC.

V is TRBV27 and J is TRBJ2-3; 10 nucleotides align to TRBD2. Germline V gene data show CDR1 as MNHEY and CDR2 as SMNVEV (reference sequence). J lost 0 bases, V lost 4 bases, and 4 bases had no gene match. The CDR3 extends over 16 amino acids. The chain's CDR3 is CASSSQLAGSTDTQYF. For the CDR3, the DNA is TGTGCCAGCAGTTCCCAACTAGCGGGAAGCACAGATACGCAGTATTTT.

V and J are TRBV20-1 and TRBJ1-4; no firm D call. This CDR3 has 15 amino acids. Trimming removed 0 bases from V and 7 bases from J, with 15 bases in between. Germline V gene sequence: CDR1 DFQATT, CDR2 SNEGSKA (reference sequence). DNA of the CDR3: TGCAGTGCTAGAGATAGGAGGCTTATAAGTGAAAAACTGTTTTTT. Protein product: CSARDRRLISEKLFF.

The chain has TRBV11-2 and TRBJ2-5, with a possible D match to TRBD2 (6 bases). V shed 3 bases and J shed 5 bases, with 16 bases lying between them. CDR1 and CDR2 from the germline V gene are SGHAT and FQNNGV. The CDR3 length is 15 residues. CDR3 in amino acids: CASSFGTVFGETQYF. In DNA form, the CDR3 reads TGTGCCAGCAGCTTCGGGACTGTTTTTGGGGAGACCCAGTACTTC.

This chain uses TRBV10-3 with TRBJ2-1; D is possibly TRBD2 (6 bases). The CDR3 length is 16 residues. Trimming stripped 0 bases from V and 2 bases from J, with 11 bases between. The V gene's germline CDR1 is ENHRY and CDR2 SYGVKD. CDR3 loop: CAISESSGETYNEQFF. The CDR3 bases are TGTGCCATCAGTGAGTCGTCGGGAGAGACCTACAATGAGCAGTTCTTC.